The 5 T cell receptor beta chains listed next were all sequenced from one sample in a study of blood T cell repertoires in COVID-19. This table comes from immunoSEQ multiplex PCR, and its TCRdb copy is limited to in-frame clones, with some not included. The sample holds roughly 250,000 clones; 70% to 85% are singletons and the top ten take around 3.2%. What was sequenced was peripheral blood. These receptors all stem from a woman of 80 years or more with acute or convalescent COVID-19.

The chain recombines TRBV5-6 with TRBJ2-3, with a weak D call TRBD1 (6 bases). The germline V gene encodes CDR1 SGHDT and CDR2 YYEEEE. The CDR3 length is 13 residues. Trimming took 1 base from V and 3 from J, leaving 6 bases between them. CDR3 sequence reads: CASSLQGTDTQYF. DNA for the CDR3: TGTGCCAGCAGCTTGCAGGGGACAGATACGCAGTATTTT.

This sequence joins TRBV29-1 and TRBJ2-1; 10 nucleotides match TRBD2. Trimming cost V 4 bases and J 2 bases; bases outside gene matches: 2. The CDR3 spans 14 residues. Per germline, CDR1 SQVTM and CDR2 ANQGSEA. This chain's CDR3 is CSVGTSGTYNEQFF. CDR3 in DNA: TGCAGCGTTGGTACTAGCGGGACCTACAATGAGCAGTTCTTC.

In its sample, this clone is medium-sized. This chain joins TRBV5-1 and TRBJ2-6; TRBD1 agrees at 7 bases. The CDR3 spans 16 residues. The V and J ends lost 3 bases and 0 bases, in that order; junction bases with no gene match: 3. CDR1 is SGHRS and CDR2 is YFSETQ in the germline V gene. CDR3 in amino acids: CASSWTGSSGANVLTF. The CDR3 region has the DNA TGCGCCAGCAGCTGGACAGGAAGCTCTGGGGCCAACGTCCTGACTTTC.

This chain links TRBV5-6 with TRBJ2-7; 7 bases are shared with TRBD2. V was pared by 2 bases and J by 7 bases, with 12 bases of the junction left unmatched. Looked up from germline, CDR1 is SGHDT and CDR2 is YYEEEE. The CDR3 runs 15 residues. The CDR3 DNA reads as TGTGCCAGCAGCTTTTCGTCTAGCGGCCTGGGAGAGCAGTACTTC. Protein product: CASSFSSSGLGEQYF.

This chain links TRBV4-1 with TRBJ1-6; possibly TRBD1 for D (6 bases). CDR3 length: 17 amino acids. Germline CDR1 MGHRA, CDR2 YSYEKL. V was shortened by 1 base and J by 1 base, with 11 bases between the two germline ends. The CDR3 spells CASSQAAGESYNSPLHF. For the CDR3, the DNA is TGCGCCAGCAGCCAAGCGGCAGGGGAATCCTATAATTCACCCCTCCACTTT.